The sequence of this T cell receptor beta chain was determined in a study of a mutant IDH1 vaccine in newly diagnosed glioma. Overall study: Vaccine dosing followed radiotherapy by 4-6 weeks, or accompanied temozolomide cycles. The earlier regimen, radiotherapy, temozolomide, or both, was most often both. The sex distribution of treated patients was around 60% male and about 38% female, with a mean age of roughly 40 years.

Noted time point: week 23, last vaccination. The study gave 300 ug of mutant IDH1 20-mer peptide per vaccine dose, with topical imiquimod. This CDR3 has 12 amino acids. The germline CDR1 and CDR2 sequences are MDHEN and SYDVKM. The germline V and J ends were trimmed by 8 bases and 8 bases, with 15 bases remaining between them. On this clone itself: What it binds is unknown.

Study-wide points: Across multiple MHC alleles, approximately 93% of patients had vaccine-induced responses.

Sequencing was performed with immunoSEQ multiplex PCR; in TCRdb, only in-frame clones are kept and a portion is missing. The sample holds almost 85,000 clones, 75% to 85% seen once. The clonotype was recovered from a man aged 25-40 years with glioma. Some clones in this sample may be carry-over from other donors' samples. The genes are TRBV28 and TRBJ1-2, with no clear D. The sample here was PBMCs, taken from a glioma patient whose treatment included an IDH1 peptide vaccine. CDR3 DNA: TGTGCCAGCCAATCGGACGATGGAGGCTACACCTTC. Its protein product is CASQSDDGGYTF.